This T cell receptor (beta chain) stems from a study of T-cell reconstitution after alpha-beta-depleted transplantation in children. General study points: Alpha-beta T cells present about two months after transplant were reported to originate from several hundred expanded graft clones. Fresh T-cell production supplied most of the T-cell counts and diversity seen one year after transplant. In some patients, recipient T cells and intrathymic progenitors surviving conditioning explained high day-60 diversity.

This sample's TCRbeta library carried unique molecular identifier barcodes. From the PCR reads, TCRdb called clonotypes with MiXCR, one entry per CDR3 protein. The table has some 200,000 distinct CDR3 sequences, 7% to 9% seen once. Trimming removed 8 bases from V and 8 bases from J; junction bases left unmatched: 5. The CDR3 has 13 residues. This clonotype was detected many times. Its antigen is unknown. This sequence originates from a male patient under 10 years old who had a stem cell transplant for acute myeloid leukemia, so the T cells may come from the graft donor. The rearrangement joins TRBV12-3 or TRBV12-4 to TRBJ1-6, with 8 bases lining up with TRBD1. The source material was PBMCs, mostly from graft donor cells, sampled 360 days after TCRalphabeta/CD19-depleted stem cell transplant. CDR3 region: CASLDRVDSPLHF. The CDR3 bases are TGTGCCAGCCTGGACAGGGTAGATTCACCCCTCCACTTT.